This is a list of T cell receptor beta chains from one sample in a study of EBV T-cell therapy then PD-1 blockade in nasopharyngeal carcinoma. The antigens of these receptors remain unknown. Only in-frame clones appear in the TCRdb table, and some are missing; sequencing was by immunoSEQ multiplex PCR. The profile shows roughly 19,000 clones, roughly 84% of them singletons. Sequences were derived from CD8+ T cells from blood, sampled at approximately day 30 from a patient whose treatment included autologous EBV-specific T cells and nivolumab. The receptors here all came from a middle-aged man with nasopharyngeal carcinoma. Each CDR3 is given with its conserved first and last residue.

J | V | CDR3
TRBJ2-2 | TRBV7-3 | CASSFGGGSPGELFF
TRBJ1-5 | TRBV24-1 | CATSLGTDSNQPQHF
TRBJ1-2 | TRBV27 | CASSLTGTLYGYTF
TRBJ1-6 | TRBV5-8 | CASRPQEPYNSPLHF
TRBJ2-2 | TRBV2 | CASSGEKGTNTGELFF
TRBJ1-6 | TRBV6-5 | CASSYPRGGENSPLHF
TRBJ2-7 | TRBV4-3 | CASSQDGGPYSYEQYF
TRBJ2-7 | TRBV7-9 | CASWVGVGYEQYF
TRBJ2-3 | TRBV9 | CASSVVTDTQYF
TRBJ1-2 | TRBV19 | CASSIGAGMDYGYTF
TRBJ2-3 | TRBV24-1 | CATGGGGTQYF
TRBJ2-7 | TRBV2 | CASSFTSGGQQMNEQYF
TRBJ2-7 | TRBV5-6 | CASRWTGTYEQYF
TRBJ2-2 | TRBV29-1 | CSGVGGAWTGELFF
TRBJ1-4 | TRBV7-9 | CASSSLTKVGKLFF
TRBJ1-1 | TRBV7-6 | CASSPQGARTEAFF
TRBJ1-4 | TRBV3-1/TRBV3-2 | CATSRGEKLFF
TRBJ1-6 | TRBV9 | CASSDSVGNNSPLHF
TRBJ2-7 | TRBV24-1 | CATSDEADSYEQYF
TRBJ1-1 | TRBV4-1 | CASSQDPRAEAFF
TRBJ1-1 | TRBV30 | CAWSVAENTEAFF
TRBJ2-3 | TRBV6-4 | CASSDSASGGHTDTQYF
TRBJ1-2 | TRBV18 | CASSPPGQGHYGYTF
TRBJ2-2 | TRBV6-4 | CASSDDSDTGELFF